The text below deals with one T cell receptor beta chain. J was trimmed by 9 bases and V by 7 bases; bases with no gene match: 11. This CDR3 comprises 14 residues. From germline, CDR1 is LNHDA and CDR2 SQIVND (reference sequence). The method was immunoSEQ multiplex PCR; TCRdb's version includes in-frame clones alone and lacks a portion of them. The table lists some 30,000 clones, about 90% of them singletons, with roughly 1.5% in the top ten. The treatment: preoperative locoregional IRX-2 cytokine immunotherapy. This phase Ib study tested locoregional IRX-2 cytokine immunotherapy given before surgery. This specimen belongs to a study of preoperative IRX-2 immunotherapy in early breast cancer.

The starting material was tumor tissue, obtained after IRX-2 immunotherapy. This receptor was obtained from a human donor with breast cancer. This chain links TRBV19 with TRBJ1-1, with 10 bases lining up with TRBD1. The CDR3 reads CASTEGQGYPKAFF. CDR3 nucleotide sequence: TGTGCCAGTACCGAGGGACAGGGGTACCCCAAAGCTTTCTTT.